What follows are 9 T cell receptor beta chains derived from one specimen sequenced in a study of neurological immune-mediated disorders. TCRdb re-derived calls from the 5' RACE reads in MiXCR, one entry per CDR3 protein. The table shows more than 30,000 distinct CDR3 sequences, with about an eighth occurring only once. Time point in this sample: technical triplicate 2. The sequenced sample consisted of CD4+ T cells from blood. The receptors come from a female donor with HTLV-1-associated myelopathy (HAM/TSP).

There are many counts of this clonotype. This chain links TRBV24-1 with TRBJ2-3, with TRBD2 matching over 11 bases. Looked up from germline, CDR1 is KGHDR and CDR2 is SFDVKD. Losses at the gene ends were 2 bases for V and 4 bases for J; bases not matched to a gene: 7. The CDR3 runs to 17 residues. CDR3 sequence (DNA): TGTGCCACCAGTGATTCGTCACTAGCGGGAGCTTCAGATACGCAGTATTTT. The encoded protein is CATSDSSLAGASDTQYF.

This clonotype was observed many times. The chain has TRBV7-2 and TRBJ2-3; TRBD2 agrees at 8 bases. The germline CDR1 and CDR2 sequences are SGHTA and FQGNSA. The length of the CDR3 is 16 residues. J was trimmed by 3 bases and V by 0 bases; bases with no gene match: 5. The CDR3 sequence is CASSLALAGGTDTQYF. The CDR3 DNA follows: TGTGCCAGCAGCTTAGCGCTCGCGGGGGGTACAGATACGCAGTATTTT. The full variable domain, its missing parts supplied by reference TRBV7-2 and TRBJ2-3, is GAGVSQSPSNKVTEKGKDVELRCDPISGHTALYWYRQSLGQGLEFLIYFQGNSAPDKSGLPSDRFSAERTGGSVSTLTIQRTQQEDSAVYLCASSLALAGGTDTQYFGPGTRLTVL.

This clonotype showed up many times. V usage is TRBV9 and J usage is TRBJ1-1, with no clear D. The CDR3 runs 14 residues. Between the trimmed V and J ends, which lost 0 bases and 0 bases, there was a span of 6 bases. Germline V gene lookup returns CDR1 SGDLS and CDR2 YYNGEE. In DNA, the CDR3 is TGTGCCAGCAGCGTAGACGAAGTGAACACTGAAGCTTTCTTT. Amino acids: CASSVDEVNTEAFF.

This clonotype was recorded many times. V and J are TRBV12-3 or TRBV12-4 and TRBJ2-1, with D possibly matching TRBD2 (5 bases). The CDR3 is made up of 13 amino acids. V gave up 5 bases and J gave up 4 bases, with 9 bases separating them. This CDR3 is CASSRTSYNEQFF. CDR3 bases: TGTGCCAGCAGTCGGACTTCTTACAATGAGCAGTTCTTC.

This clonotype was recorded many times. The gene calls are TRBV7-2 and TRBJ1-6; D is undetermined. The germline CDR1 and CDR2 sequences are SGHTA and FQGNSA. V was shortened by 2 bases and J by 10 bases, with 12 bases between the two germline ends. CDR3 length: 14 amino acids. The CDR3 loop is CASSLRALDSPLHF. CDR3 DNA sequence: TGTGCCAGCAGCTTAAGGGCCCTCGACTCACCCCTCCACTTT.

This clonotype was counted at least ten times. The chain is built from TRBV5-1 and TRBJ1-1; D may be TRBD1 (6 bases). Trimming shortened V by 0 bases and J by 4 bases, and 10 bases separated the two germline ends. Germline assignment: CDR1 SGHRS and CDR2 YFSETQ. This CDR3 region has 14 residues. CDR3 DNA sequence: TGCGCCAGCAGCTTGGAACAGGGCATCACTGAAGCTTTCTTT. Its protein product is CASSLEQGITEAFF. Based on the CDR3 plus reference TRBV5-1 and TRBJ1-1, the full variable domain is KAGVTQTPRYLIKTRGQQVTLSCSPISGHRSVSWYQQTPGQGLQFLFEYFSETQRNKGNFPGRFSGRQFSNSRSEMNVSTLELGDSALYLCASSLEQGITEAFFGQGTRLTVV.

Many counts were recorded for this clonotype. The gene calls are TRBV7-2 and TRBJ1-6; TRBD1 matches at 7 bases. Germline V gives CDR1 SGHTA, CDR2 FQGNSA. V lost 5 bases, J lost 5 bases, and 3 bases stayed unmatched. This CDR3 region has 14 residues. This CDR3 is CASSPGGDNSPLHF. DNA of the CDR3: TGTGCCAGCAGCCCAGGGGGGGATAATTCACCCCTCCACTTT.

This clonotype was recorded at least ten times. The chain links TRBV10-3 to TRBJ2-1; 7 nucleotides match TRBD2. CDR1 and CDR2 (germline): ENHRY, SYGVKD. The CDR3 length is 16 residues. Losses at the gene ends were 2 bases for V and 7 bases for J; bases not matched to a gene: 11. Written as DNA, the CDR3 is TGTGCCATCAGTGAGCCACCCGGGACTACCTCGAATGAGCAGTTCTTC. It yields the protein CAISEPPGTTSNEQFF.

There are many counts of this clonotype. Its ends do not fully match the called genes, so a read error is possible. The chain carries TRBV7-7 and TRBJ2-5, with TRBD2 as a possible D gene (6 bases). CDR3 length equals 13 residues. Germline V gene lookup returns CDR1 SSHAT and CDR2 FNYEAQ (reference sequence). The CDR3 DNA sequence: TGTGCTAGCAGCTACGGCGGGGTAGAGACCCAGTACTTC. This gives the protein CASSYGGVETQYF.